The 6 T cell receptor beta chains listed next were all sequenced from one sample in a study of blood T cell repertoires in COVID-19. Using immunoSEQ multiplex PCR, the repertoire was profiled, and TCRdb retains in-frame clones only, with some absent. The sample yields 250,000 to 300,000 clones, 85% seen once. Input material: peripheral blood. The receptors here all came from a man in his fifties or sixties with active or convalescent COVID-19.

V is TRBV1 and J is TRBJ2-1; the DNA was not used to check the table's D call, TRBD2. TRBV1 is assigned pseudogene status. This CDR3 spans 16 amino acids. In nucleotides, the CDR3 is TGCACCAGCAGCCAAGAAGCGGCGGGAAGGTGGAATGAGCAGTTCTTC. It specifies CTSSQEAAGRWNEQFF.

This chain joins TRBV19 and TRBJ2-1, with TRBD2 as a possible D gene (6 bases). This CDR3 has 16 amino acids. Trimming cost V 3 bases and J 3 bases, with 15 bases left between them. CDR1 and CDR2 (germline): LNHDA, SQIVND (reference sequence). In DNA form, the CDR3 reads TGTGCCAGTAGTATCCCGCCGGGGGTCAGCTACAATGAGCAGTTCTTC. It codes for CASSIPPGVSYNEQFF.

The rearrangement joins TRBV5-1 to TRBJ2-6; D might be TRBD1 (5 bases). The CDR3 runs 18 residues. V was trimmed by 0 bases and J by 0 bases, leaving 13 bases between them. Germline V gene lookup returns CDR1 SGHRS and CDR2 YFSETQ. CDR3 bases: TGCGCCAGCAGCTTGGAGGGGTCCCCCCTCTCTGGGGCCAACGTCCTGACTTTC. It translates to CASSLEGSPLSGANVLTF. Together with reference TRBV5-1 and TRBJ2-6, the CDR3 gives the full variable domain: KAGVTQTPRYLIKTRGQQVTLSCSPISGHRSVSWYQQTPGQGLQFLFEYFSETQRNKGNFPGRFSGRQFSNSRSEMNVSTLELGDSALYLCASSLEGSPLSGANVLTFGAGSRLTVL.

V is TRBV12-3 or TRBV12-4 and J is TRBJ2-1, with D tentatively TRBD2 (5 bases). CDR3 length: 13 residues. V gave up 6 bases and J gave up 4 bases, with 10 bases separating them. In nucleotides, the CDR3 is TGTGCCAGCAGGTCGACTATTTACAATGAGCAGTTCTTC. Amino acid sequence: CASRSTIYNEQFF.

V is TRBV6-6 and J is TRBJ1-2, with D possibly TRBD1 on 6 matching bases. Germline V gene sequence: CDR1 MNHNY, CDR2 SVGAGI (reference sequence). V was clipped by 5 bases and J by 5 bases, with 27 bases between them. The CDR3 loop spans 18 amino acids. CDR3 sequence reads: CASSPIGGQAGVRYGYTF. As DNA, the CDR3 is TGTGCCAGCAGTCCGATCGGGGGGCAGGCCGGGGTCCGATATGGCTACACCTTC.

The rearrangement uses TRBV28 and TRBJ1-5; D gene unclear. Germline V gives CDR1 MDHEN, CDR2 SYDVKM. The V end lost 7 bases, the J end lost 5 bases, and 12 bases lay between the germline ends. The CDR3 is made up of 13 amino acids. The CDR3 DNA reads as TGTGCCAGCACCTCCCCGGGTGATCAGCCCCAGCATTTT. This codes for CASTSPGDQPQHF.